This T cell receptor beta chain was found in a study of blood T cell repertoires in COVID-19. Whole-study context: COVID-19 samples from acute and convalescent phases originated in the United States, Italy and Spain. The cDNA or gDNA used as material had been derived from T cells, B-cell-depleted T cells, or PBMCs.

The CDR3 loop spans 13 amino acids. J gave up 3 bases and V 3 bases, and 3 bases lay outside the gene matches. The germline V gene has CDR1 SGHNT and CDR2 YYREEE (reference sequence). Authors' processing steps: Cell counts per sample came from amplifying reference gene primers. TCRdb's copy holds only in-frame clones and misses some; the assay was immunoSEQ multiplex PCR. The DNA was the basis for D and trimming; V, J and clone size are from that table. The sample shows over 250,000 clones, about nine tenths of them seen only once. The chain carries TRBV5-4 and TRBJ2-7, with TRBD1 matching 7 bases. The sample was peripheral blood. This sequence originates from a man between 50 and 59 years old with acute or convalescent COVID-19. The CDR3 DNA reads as TGTGCCAGCAGCTCTCGACAGGGCTACGAGCAGTACTTC. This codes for CASSSRQGYEQYF.